This T cell receptor (beta chain) comes out of a study of blood T cell repertoires in COVID-19. One Seattle source followed patients from active infection through their disease course. The germline V gene encodes CDR1 LNHNV and CDR2 YYDKDF (reference sequence). The CDR3 spans 15 residues. Trimming removed 0 bases from V and 3 bases from J, with 12 bases in between. The repertoire was sequenced with immunoSEQ multiplex PCR; TCRdb's copy has only in-frame clones and lacks some. The sample lists about 210,000 clones, around 83% occurring once. The sample was peripheral blood. The V and J genes are TRBV15 and TRBJ2-7, with D perhaps TRBD2 (6 bases). The sequence was obtained from a woman aged 65 to 85 with COVID-19, enrolled during active disease. CDR3 sequence (DNA): TGTGCCACCAGCAGAGAGAGTCAGGGACTCTACGAGCAGTACTTC. Residues: CATSRESQGLYEQYF.